This T cell receptor (beta chain) was profiled in a study of early T cells in non-severe SARS-CoV-2 infection. In the study overall: Sequencing targeted bulk RNA from unsorted whole blood, leaving chains unpaired. Whole-study findings and limits: The matching step, a VDJdb search, favored anti-spike CD8 responses and missed private and CD4 specificities.

Attached unique molecular identifiers marked individual cDNA molecules. TCRdb re-called the 5' RACE reads with MiXCR, one entry per CDR3 protein. The table has over 45,000 distinct CDR3 sequences, 5% to 7.5% seen once. This clonotype was observed many times. Antigen unknown. This CDR3 spans 18 amino acids. Trimming removed 5 bases at V and 5 bases at J, with 26 bases between. Germline V gives CDR1 PRHDT, CDR2 FYEKMQ (reference sequence). The clonotype comes from an adult who was a healthcare worker with PCR-confirmed SARS-CoV-2 infection or an uninfected control (not recorded which). The sample here was whole blood, taken at baseline. The genes are TRBV13 and TRBJ2-3; tentatively, D is TRBD2 (6 bases). The CDR3 DNA reads TGTGCCAGCAGCCCACCACCAGCCGGGACTGTTAACCGAGATACGCAGTATTTT. It yields the protein CASSPPPAGTVNRDTQYF.